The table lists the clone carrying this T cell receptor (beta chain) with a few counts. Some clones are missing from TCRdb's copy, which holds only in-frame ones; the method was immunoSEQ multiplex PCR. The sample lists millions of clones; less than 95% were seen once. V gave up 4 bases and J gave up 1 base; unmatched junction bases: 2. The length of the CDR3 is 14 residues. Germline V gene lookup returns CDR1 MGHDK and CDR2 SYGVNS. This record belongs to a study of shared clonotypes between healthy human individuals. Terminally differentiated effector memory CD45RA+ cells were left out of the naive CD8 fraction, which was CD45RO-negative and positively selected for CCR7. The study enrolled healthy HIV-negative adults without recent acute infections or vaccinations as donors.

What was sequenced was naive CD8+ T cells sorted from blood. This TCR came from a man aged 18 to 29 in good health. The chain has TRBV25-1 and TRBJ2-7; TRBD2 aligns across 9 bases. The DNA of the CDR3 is TGTGCCAGCAGTGTTAGCGGGGGATCCTACGAGCAGTACTTC. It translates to CASSVSGGSYEQYF.